These T cell receptor beta chains were read from a single sample in a study of blood T cells in healthy people across ages. Using its own MiXCR run on the 5' RACE reads, TCRdb lists one record per CDR3 protein. The table shows over 1,500,000 distinct CDR3 sequences, with roughly 49% occurring only once. What was sequenced was blood. The receptors were gathered from a woman aged 40 to 55 in good health. CDR3s include the opening cysteine and the closing phenylalanine or tryptophan. D genes are given only for firm matches. Clone size is shown for a subset of rows, as once, few, many or a class of expanded clone.

v_call: TRBV24-1
j_call: TRBJ2-5
d_call: .
clone_size: .
cdr3_aa: CATSDSGLGQETQYF
cdr3_nt: TGTGCCACCAGTGACTCAGGGTTGGGCCAAGAGACCCAGTACTTC

v_call: TRBV6-1
j_call: TRBJ2-5
d_call: .
clone_size: few
cdr3_aa: CASRATGTPETQYF
cdr3_nt: TGTGCTAGCAGGGCGACCGGGACACCAGAGACCCAGTACTTC

v_call: TRBV14
j_call: TRBJ2-1
d_call: .
clone_size: few
cdr3_aa: CASSQVGADSYNEQFF
cdr3_nt: TGTGCCAGCAGCCAAGTAGGGGCCGACTCCTACAATGAGCAGTTCTTC

v_call: TRBV5-1
j_call: TRBJ2-3
d_call: TRBD2
clone_size: .
cdr3_aa: CASSRLAGRADTQYF
cdr3_nt: TGCGCCAGCAGCAGACTAGCGGGGCGCGCAGATACGCAGTATTTT

v_call: TRBV14
j_call: TRBJ2-5
d_call: .
clone_size: .
cdr3_aa: CASSHWDIKTQYF
cdr3_nt: TGTGCCAGCAGCCATTGGGACATTAAGACCCAGTACTTC

v_call: TRBV20-1
j_call: TRBJ2-7
d_call: TRBD2
clone_size: .
cdr3_aa: CSAERLAGTYNEQYF
cdr3_nt: TGCAGTGCTGAGAGACTAGCGGGCACCTACAATGAGCAGTACTTC

v_call: TRBV7-9
j_call: TRBJ1-1
d_call: .
clone_size: .
cdr3_aa: CASSLMLGVGTEAFF
cdr3_nt: TGTGCCAGCAGCCTTATGTTGGGGGTGGGCACTGAAGCTTTCTTT

v_call: TRBV7-6
j_call: TRBJ2-5
d_call: .
clone_size: .
cdr3_aa: CASSLVQGAPETQYF
cdr3_nt: TGTGCCAGCAGCTTAGTGCAGGGAGCGCCCGAGACCCAGTACTTC

v_call: TRBV27
j_call: TRBJ1-6
d_call: .
clone_size: .
cdr3_aa: CASSLSDAGNSPLHF
cdr3_nt: TGTGCCAGCAGTTTATCAGACGCAGGGAATTCACCCCTCCACTTT

v_call: TRBV5-1
j_call: TRBJ1-2
d_call: TRBD1
clone_size: .
cdr3_aa: CASSVGQAGGYTF
cdr3_nt: TGCGCCAGCAGCGTGGGACAGGCAGGTGGCTACACCTTC

v_call: TRBV12-3/TRBV12-4
j_call: TRBJ1-2
d_call: TRBD1
clone_size: few
cdr3_aa: CASSRTGRYGYTF
cdr3_nt: TGTGCCAGCAGTCGGACAGGACGCTATGGCTACACCTTC

v_call: TRBV28
j_call: TRBJ2-7
d_call: TRBD1
clone_size: few
cdr3_aa: CASSLPIGTAYEQYF
cdr3_nt: TGTGCCAGCAGCCTACCTATAGGGACAGCCTACGAGCAGTACTTC

v_call: TRBV20-1
j_call: TRBJ2-7
d_call: .
clone_size: .
cdr3_aa: CSASLGFEGEQYF
cdr3_nt: TGCAGTGCTTCTCTCGGTTTTGAGGGCGAGCAGTACTTC

v_call: TRBV7-2
j_call: TRBJ1-2
d_call: .
clone_size: .
cdr3_aa: CASSVGSSNYGYTF
cdr3_nt: TGTGCCAGCAGCGTGGGATCCTCTAACTATGGCTACACCTTC

v_call: TRBV21-1
j_call: TRBJ2-7
d_call: .
clone_size: .
cdr3_aa: CASGGTVDLSSYEQYF
cdr3_nt: TGTGCCAGCGGGGGGACAGTGGATTTAAGCTCCTACGAGCAGTACTTC

v_call: TRBV20-1
j_call: TRBJ2-7
d_call: TRBD2
clone_size: .
cdr3_aa: CSARAVLAGTYEQYF
cdr3_nt: TGCAGTGCTAGAGCTGTCCTAGCGGGGACCTACGAGCAGTACTTC

v_call: TRBV9
j_call: TRBJ2-1
d_call: .
clone_size: .
cdr3_aa: CASSVGALNEQFF
cdr3_nt: TGTGCCAGCAGCGTAGGGGCCCTCAATGAGCAGTTCTTC

v_call: TRBV7-2
j_call: TRBJ1-2
d_call: TRBD1
clone_size: few
cdr3_aa: CASSGTGGLLYGYTF
cdr3_nt: TGTGCCAGCAGCGGGACAGGGGGTTTACTCTATGGCTACACCTTC

v_call: TRBV7-2
j_call: TRBJ2-1
d_call: .
clone_size: few
cdr3_aa: CASSLVGAGYNEQFF
cdr3_nt: TGTGCCAGCAGCTTGGTAGGTGCTGGGTACAATGAGCAGTTCTTC

v_call: TRBV12-3/TRBV12-4
j_call: TRBJ1-4
d_call: .
clone_size: .
cdr3_aa: CASSFHRVNEKLFF
cdr3_nt: TGTGCCAGCAGTTTCCACAGAGTTAATGAAAAACTGTTTTTT

v_call: TRBV6-6
j_call: TRBJ2-1
d_call: .
clone_size: few
cdr3_aa: CASSYAADSYNEQFF
cdr3_nt: TGTGCCAGCAGTTACGCAGCGGACAGCTACAATGAGCAGTTCTTC

v_call: TRBV5-6
j_call: TRBJ1-1
d_call: .
clone_size: .
cdr3_aa: CASSPGGGWTEAFF
cdr3_nt: TGTGCCAGCAGCCCCGGGGGGGGCTGGACTGAAGCTTTCTTT

v_call: TRBV27
j_call: TRBJ2-7
d_call: TRBD1
clone_size: .
cdr3_aa: CASSLRQGLGEQYF
cdr3_nt: TGTGCCAGCAGTTTACGACAGGGTCTTGGCGAGCAGTACTTC

v_call: TRBV9
j_call: TRBJ2-3
d_call: TRBD2
clone_size: few
cdr3_aa: CASSGDRGGGNTDTQYF
cdr3_nt: TGTGCCAGCAGTGGAGATAGGGGCGGGGGGAACACAGATACGCAGTATTTT

v_call: TRBV5-1
j_call: TRBJ1-2
d_call: TRBD1
clone_size: .
cdr3_aa: CASSLGGQGVYGYTF
cdr3_nt: TGCGCCAGCAGCTTGGGAGGACAGGGCGTCTATGGCTACACCTTC

v_call: TRBV29-1
j_call: TRBJ1-2
d_call: .
clone_size: .
cdr3_aa: CSVDSRIYGYTF
cdr3_nt: TGCAGCGTTGACTCGAGGATCTATGGCTACACCTTC

v_call: TRBV11-2
j_call: TRBJ2-2
d_call: .
clone_size: .
cdr3_aa: CASSLRWENTGELFF
cdr3_nt: TGTGCCAGCAGCTTACGGTGGGAAAACACCGGGGAGCTGTTTTTT

v_call: TRBV6-2/TRBV6-3
j_call: TRBJ2-7
d_call: .
clone_size: .
cdr3_aa: CAAGEGSLYEQYF
cdr3_nt: TGTGCCGCAGGTGAAGGGTCCCTCTACGAGCAGTACTTC

v_call: TRBV7-9
j_call: TRBJ1-2
d_call: .
clone_size: .
cdr3_aa: CASSVGAIGYGYTF
cdr3_nt: TGTGCCAGCAGCGTGGGGGCCATCGGCTATGGCTACACCTTC

v_call: TRBV4-1
j_call: TRBJ1-2
d_call: .
clone_size: .
cdr3_aa: CASSQDRAADYGYTF
cdr3_nt: TGCGCCAGCAGCCAAGATAGGGCGGCCGACTATGGCTACACCTTC

v_call: TRBV28
j_call: TRBJ1-4
d_call: TRBD1
clone_size: once
cdr3_aa: CASSHYRTGHEKLFF
cdr3_nt: TGTGCCAGCAGTCATTATCGGACAGGTCATGAAAAACTGTTTTTT

v_call: TRBV6-2/TRBV6-3
j_call: TRBJ2-3
d_call: TRBD1
clone_size: .
cdr3_aa: CASSTQGVSTDTQYF
cdr3_nt: TGTGCCAGCAGTACTCAGGGGGTTAGCACAGATACGCAGTATTTT

v_call: TRBV10-3
j_call: TRBJ2-1
d_call: .
clone_size: few
cdr3_aa: CAILVPPNEQFF
cdr3_nt: TGTGCCATCTTAGTCCCTCCCAATGAGCAGTTCTTC

v_call: TRBV7-3
j_call: TRBJ2-2
d_call: .
clone_size: .
cdr3_aa: CASSPADWTANTGELFF
cdr3_nt: TGTGCCAGCAGCCCGGCCGACTGGACAGCGAACACCGGGGAGCTGTTTTTT

v_call: TRBV7-6
j_call: TRBJ2-5
d_call: .
clone_size: .
cdr3_aa: CASSLYLAPQETQYF
cdr3_nt: TGTGCCAGCAGCTTATATTTAGCGCCTCAAGAGACCCAGTACTTC

v_call: TRBV4-2
j_call: TRBJ2-1
d_call: TRBD2
clone_size: few
cdr3_aa: CASSQVGVAGLSSYNEQFF
cdr3_nt: TGTGCCAGCAGCCAAGTTGGGGTAGCGGGGCTCAGCTCCTACAATGAGCAGTTCTTC

v_call: TRBV27
j_call: TRBJ2-7
d_call: TRBD2
clone_size: .
cdr3_aa: CASSSLWERGAAYEQYF
cdr3_nt: TGTGCCAGCAGTTCCCTTTGGGAGCGGGGGGCTGCCTACGAGCAGTATTTC

v_call: TRBV6-6
j_call: TRBJ2-3
d_call: TRBD2
clone_size: .
cdr3_aa: CASSSGLAGGRADTQYF
cdr3_nt: TGTGCCAGCAGTTCTGGACTAGCGGGAGGGCGGGCAGATACGCAGTATTTT

v_call: TRBV4-1
j_call: TRBJ1-2
d_call: .
clone_size: few
cdr3_aa: CASSQEGWSYGYTF
cdr3_nt: TGCGCCAGCAGCCAAGAGGGCTGGAGCTATGGCTACACCTTC

v_call: TRBV28
j_call: TRBJ1-1
d_call: .
clone_size: .
cdr3_aa: CASTVGGNTEAFF
cdr3_nt: TGCGCCTCTACGGTCGGAGGGAACACTGAAGCTTTCTTT

v_call: TRBV6-1
j_call: TRBJ2-7
d_call: .
clone_size: .
cdr3_aa: CASSEEGEQYF
cdr3_nt: TGTGCCAGCAGTGAGGAGGGCGAGCAGTACTTC

v_call: TRBV5-4
j_call: TRBJ1-2
d_call: .
clone_size: once
cdr3_aa: CASSLTRSRGYTF
cdr3_nt: TGTGCCAGCAGCTTGACAAGGAGTCGAGGCTACACCTTC

v_call: TRBV20-1
j_call: TRBJ1-2
d_call: .
clone_size: .
cdr3_aa: CSARKGGGRNYGYTF
cdr3_nt: TGCAGTGCTAGAAAAGGAGGGGGGAGAAACTATGGCTACACCTTC

v_call: TRBV6-1
j_call: TRBJ2-5
d_call: .
clone_size: few
cdr3_aa: CASSEPPQETQYF
cdr3_nt: TGTGCCAGCAGTGAACCTCCCCAAGAGACCCAGTACTTC

v_call: TRBV4-2
j_call: TRBJ2-3
d_call: .
clone_size: .
cdr3_aa: CASSRDTRTDTQYF
cdr3_nt: TGTGCCAGCAGCCGGGACACCCGCACAGATACGCAGTATTTT

v_call: TRBV9
j_call: TRBJ1-6
d_call: .
clone_size: .
cdr3_aa: CASSPGQSLLGNSPLHF
cdr3_nt: TGTGCCAGCTCTCCGGGACAAAGTCTTCTCGGTAATTCACCCCTCCACTTT

v_call: TRBV28
j_call: TRBJ2-6
d_call: TRBD1
clone_size: few
cdr3_aa: CASSYLRQGAGANVLTF
cdr3_nt: TGTGCCAGCAGCTATCTTCGACAGGGGGCTGGGGCCAACGTCCTGACTTTC

v_call: TRBV5-1
j_call: TRBJ1-6
d_call: TRBD1
clone_size: few
cdr3_aa: CASSTNRPGQDPLHF
cdr3_nt: TGCGCCAGCAGCACTAACCGTCCTGGACAGGATCCCCTCCACTTT

v_call: TRBV12-3/TRBV12-4
j_call: TRBJ2-1
d_call: TRBD2
clone_size: .
cdr3_aa: CASSATGLGVHEQFF
cdr3_nt: TGTGCCAGCAGCGCGACGGGACTAGGTGTCCATGAGCAGTTCTTC

v_call: TRBV11-2
j_call: TRBJ2-7
d_call: TRBD1
clone_size: .
cdr3_aa: CASRNTGAYEQYF
cdr3_nt: TGTGCCAGCAGGAATACAGGGGCCTACGAGCAGTACTTC